A single T cell receptor beta chain is shown here with its context. The antigen remains undetermined. Using immunoSEQ multiplex PCR, the repertoire was profiled, and TCRdb retains in-frame clones only, with some absent. The sample yields fewer than 1.4 million clones, 75% to 85% seen once. This record belongs to a study of shared clonotypes between healthy human individuals. General study findings and limits: Among the subsets, naive ones generally showed larger estimated richness than memory ones. In contrast to clonotypes shared by all four donors, non-shared clonotypes had lower generation probabilities.

The CDR3 spans 16 residues. The V gene lost 0 bases and the J gene lost 2 bases, with 14 bases spanning the gap. Per the germline V gene, CDR1 is SGHNT and CDR2 is YYREEE (reference sequence). Sequenced material: memory CD4+ T cells from PBMCs. The subset was: CD45RA-negative fraction. The V call is TRBV5-4, the J call TRBJ2-5; D gene uncertain. This receptor was identified in a man younger than 35 in good health. Some clones in this sample may be carry-over from other donors' samples. The chain's CDR3 is CASSLDLSSVQETQYF. The CDR3 DNA sequence: TGTGCCAGCAGCTTGGACCTTTCATCAGTACAAGAGACCCAGTACTTC.